A selection of T cell receptor beta chains follows, all from one sample in a study of shared clonotypes between healthy human individuals. The data were produced by immunoSEQ multiplex PCR, yet TCRdb's version contains in-frame clones alone and is incomplete. The sample has fewer than 400,000 clones; around 67% are singletons. The specimen sequenced was memory CD4+ T cells sorted from blood. These receptors all stem from a man aged 25 to 40 in good health. The CDR3 runs from the conserved cysteine through the conserved F or W. A D gene is named only where the DNA matches it firmly. Clone sizes are given selectively: once, few, many, or a class where the clone is expanded.

TRBD1,TRBV19,NA,TRBJ1-5,TGTGCCAGTAGTGCCCAAGGGGGGACAGGGGCTCAGCCCCAGCATTTT,CASSAQGGTGAQPQHF
NA,TRBV7-9,medium-sized,TRBJ1-2,TGTGCCAGCAGCCCGACTGTGGGATATGGCTACACCTTC,CASSPTVGYGYTF
TRBD2,TRBV10-3,NA,TRBJ2-7,TGTGCCATCAGTGAGTCGGCGGGAGGACCCCTCGGTCCCTACGAGCAGTACTTC,CAISESAGGPLGPYEQYF
TRBD1,TRBV5-1,NA,TRBJ2-1,TGCGCCAGCAGCGGGGGACAGGGCTCGGGTGAGCAGTTCTTC,CASSGGQGSGEQFF
TRBD1,TRBV5-6,NA,TRBJ1-2,TGTGCCAGCAGCTTACAGGGGGATGGCTACACCTTC,CASSLQGDGYTF
NA,TRBV5-5,NA,TRBJ2-1,TGTGCCAGCACCCGGGGGTTCGAGGCATTGAATGAGCAGTTCTTC,CASTRGFEALNEQFF
TRBD2,TRBV5-4,few,TRBJ2-7,TGTGCCAGCAGCTTGTTCGGGAGGTCGTCCTACGAGCAGTACTTC,CASSLFGRSSYEQYF
TRBD2,TRBV7-2,NA,TRBJ2-1,TGTGCCAGCAGCTTAGCGGTAGGGACTAGCGGGAGCGGCATCGGGGGTCATGAGCAGTTCTTC,CASSLAVGTSGSGIGGHEQFF
NA,TRBV19,many,TRBJ2-7,TGTGCCAGTAGTATATCGGCAGTGGGGAACTACGAGCAGTACTTC,CASSISAVGNYEQYF
TRBD1,TRBV29-1,few,TRBJ1-3,TGCAGCGTTGAACTAAGGGACAGGGGTGGAAACACCATATATTTT,CSVELRDRGGNTIYF
TRBD1,TRBV2,NA,TRBJ1-2,TGTGCCAGCAATAGGGGACAGGGATCACAACACTATGGCTACACCTTC,CASNRGQGSQHYGYTF
NA,TRBV19,NA,TRBJ2-2,TGTGCCAGTAGAACGGACCAGACGAACACCGGGGAGCTGTTTTTT,CASRTDQTNTGELFF
NA,TRBV6-5,NA,TRBJ2-3,TGTGCCAGCAGTTACAGGACCCCTAGCACAGATACGCAGTATTTT,CASSYRTPSTDTQYF
NA,TRBV18,many,TRBJ2-1,TGTGCCAGCTCACCAATCGACTCCCCTACCTACAATGAGCAGTTCTTC,CASSPIDSPTYNEQFF
NA,TRBV19,NA,TRBJ2-7,TGTGCCAGTACCCGAGGGGGTACCTACGAGCAGTACTTC,CASTRGGTYEQYF
NA,TRBV7-2,few,TRBJ2-1,TGTGCCAGCACCCTGGCGGCAGCAGCCTACAATGAGCAGTTCTTC,CASTLAAAAYNEQFF
NA,TRBV30,NA,TRBJ2-7,TGTGCCTGGAGTGTACAAGGGGTCAGCGAGCAGTACTTC,CAWSVQGVSEQYF
TRBD2,TRBV29-1,NA,TRBJ2-2,TGCAGCGTTGACGACTGGCGGGAGAATCCCGGGGAGCTGTTTTTT,CSVDDWRENPGELFF
TRBD1,TRBV7-9,few,TRBJ2-5,TGTGCCAGCAGCCGAGGACAGGGCGGAGAGACCCAGTACTTC,CASSRGQGGETQYF
TRBD1,TRBV23-1,NA,TRBJ2-7,TGCGCCAGCAGCCCGCCCCAAGGGGGCAGGAGGCAGTACTTC,CASSPPQGGRRQYF
TRBD1,TRBV6-5,NA,TRBJ1-2,TGTGCCAGCAGTTACTCGGGACAGGGCAGAAGTGGCTACACCTTC,CASSYSGQGRSGYTF
NA,TRBV7-3,few,TRBJ1-1,TGTGCCAGCAGCATCAGACGCTCTGCGGCTTTCTTT,CASSIRRSAAFF
NA,TRBV5-6,NA,TRBJ1-3,TGTGCCAGCAGCTCCAGGGCTGGAAACACCATATATTTT,CASSSRAGNTIYF
TRBD1,TRBV28,NA,TRBJ2-3,TGTGCCAGCAGGTTGCGAGGGGGCAAGAATACGCAGTATTTT,CASRLRGGKNTQYF
NA,TRBV19,NA,TRBJ1-2,TGTGCCAGTAGCTTGGGCCGGCCGGACCTCTATGGCTACACCTTC,CASSLGRPDLYGYTF
NA,TRBV28,NA,TRBJ1-2,TGTGCCAGCAGTTTAGACCGGCGTGGCTACACCTTC,CASSLDRRGYTF
NA,TRBV28,NA,TRBJ2-6,TGTGCCAGCAGTTCCCTGGGATCTGGGGCCAACGTCCTGACTTTC,CASSSLGSGANVLTF
NA,TRBV18,NA,TRBJ1-1,TGTGCCAGCTCAGAAGCACGGGCCATACAGGGTTTGGCTTTCTTT,CASSEARAIQGLAFF
NA,TRBV15,NA,TRBJ2-1,TGTGCCACCAGCAGACCTCTCGGGGGAACCTACAATGAGCAGTTCTTC,CATSRPLGGTYNEQFF
NA,TRBV2,NA,TRBJ2-5,TGTGCCAGCAGGCCCTTAGCGGTGTACCAAGAGACCCAGTACTTC,CASRPLAVYQETQYF
NA,TRBV2,NA,TRBJ2-1,TGTGCCAGCAGTGAATTTTTTGCCGATGAGCAGTTCTTC,CASSEFFADEQFF
TRBD1,TRBV6-1,NA,TRBJ2-7,TGTGCCAGCAGTGTCTCCGGAAGGGGACAGGGGGCATACGAGCAGTACTTC,CASSVSGRGQGAYEQYF
TRBD2,TRBV6-6,NA,TRBJ2-5,TGTGCCAGCAGGGTACTAGCGGGACCGGGAGAGACCCAGTACTTC,CASRVLAGPGETQYF
TRBD1,TRBV30,NA,TRBJ2-1,TGTGCCTGGAGACCCCCGGGACAGGTGAGGGAGCAGTTCTTC,CAWRPPGQVREQFF
NA,TRBV6-6,NA,TRBJ2-2,TGTGCCAGCACTAACGGGGGCTTCAAAACCGGGGAGCTGTTTTTT,CASTNGGFKTGELFF
NA,TRBV18,NA,TRBJ2-5,TGTGCCAGCTCACCACGCCGGGCGGGATTGGAGACCCAGTACTTC,CASSPRRAGLETQYF
TRBD2,TRBV4-1,NA,TRBJ2-7,TGCGCCAGCAGCCAGCGGGAGGGCTACGAGCAGTACTTC,CASSQREGYEQYF
NA,TRBV28,many,TRBJ1-1,TGTGCCAGCACCCCCCTGTTGTTTCGCCTGAACACTGAAGCTTTCTTT,CASTPLLFRLNTEAFF
NA,TRBV2,NA,TRBJ2-7,TGTGCCAGCAGTGGACAGCCCTACGAGCAGTACTTC,CASSGQPYEQYF
NA,TRBV29-1,few,TRBJ2-5,TGCAGCGTTGACAGCGAAGAGACCCAGTACTTC,CSVDSEETQYF
NA,TRBV10-2,few,TRBJ1-3,NA,CASSSGGSPGNTIYF
TRBD1,TRBV7-9,many,TRBJ2-2,TGTGCCAGCAGCTTAATGGGGACAGGGGTCGCCGGGGAGCTGTTTTTT,CASSLMGTGVAGELFF
NA,TRBV7-9,few,TRBJ1-1,TGTGCCAGCAGCTTAGCGCTTCACAGTGGGAACACTGAAGCTTTCTTT,CASSLALHSGNTEAFF
TRBD1,TRBV5-1,NA,TRBJ2-7,TGCGCCAGCAGCTCATCGACAGGGGTCTCCTACGAGCAGTACTTC,CASSSSTGVSYEQYF
NA,TRBV28,NA,TRBJ2-1,TGTGCCAGCAGCCGGGGAGGTTCCTACAATGAGCAGTTCTTC,CASSRGGSYNEQFF
TRBD1,TRBV5-6,NA,TRBJ2-7,TGTGCCAGCAGCCTCCCGGGACAGAGCTACGAGCAGTACTTC,CASSLPGQSYEQYF
TRBD1,TRBV19,NA,TRBJ2-6,TGTGCCAGTAGTAGCCCAGGTTTGGGACAGGGGAACTCTGGGGCCAACGTCCTGACTTTC,CASSSPGLGQGNSGANVLTF
TRBD1,TRBV12-5,NA,TRBJ2-5,TGTGCTAGTGGTTTGGGGACAGGCCAAGAGACCCAGTACTTC,CASGLGTGQETQYF
NA,TRBV28,NA,TRBJ1-2,TGTGCCAGCAGTTTAACGGGGGTTGGCTACACCTTC,CASSLTGVGYTF
NA,TRBV9,few,TRBJ2-5,TGTGCCAGCAGCGTAGAGGCATCTCTGGAGACCCAGTACTTC,CASSVEASLETQYF
NA,TRBV18,once,TRBJ2-1,TGTGCCAGCTCACTTGGTCGCTCGGGACACAATGAGCAGTTCTTC,CASSLGRSGHNEQFF
TRBD1,TRBV2,NA,TRBJ1-5,TGTGCCAGCAGTACCGGGACAGGGCACCATCAGCCCCAGCATTTT,CASSTGTGHHQPQHF
NA,TRBV11-2,few,TRBJ1-1,TGTGCCAGCTCGCCGGGCCAACCCACTGAAGCTTTCTTT,CASSPGQPTEAFF
NA,TRBV18,once,TRBJ2-5,TGTGCCAGCTCACCATCGGCGGAGACCCAGTACTTC,CASSPSAETQYF
NA,TRBV28,NA,TRBJ2-7,TGTGCCAGCAGTTTGCAGTACTCCTACGAGCAGTACTTC,CASSLQYSYEQYF
NA,TRBV15,once,TRBJ2-5,TGTGCCACCAGCAGAGGACTCCGACTAGGCCAAGAGACCCAGTACTTC,CATSRGLRLGQETQYF
NA,TRBV2,NA,TRBJ2-5,TGTGCCAGCAGGTGGACGGTCCTCAAGACCCAGTACTTC,CASRWTVLKTQYF
NA,TRBV7-8,NA,TRBJ2-3,TGTGCCAGCAGCTTAGCTGTGACTAGCACAGATACGCAGTATTTT,CASSLAVTSTDTQYF
NA,TRBV14,many,TRBJ1-2,TGTGCCAGCAGCCAAGCGGAATTTTCAGCGTCAGAGATCTATGGCTACACCTTC,CASSQAEFSASEIYGYTF
NA,TRBV5-1,NA,TRBJ1-6,TGCGCCAGCAGCCCCCTAGGTGCAACTTCACCCCTCCACTTT,CASSPLGATSPLHF